This T cell receptor beta chain comes out of a study of beta chain features in type 1 diabetes. Study-level information: The study examined 107,917,701 sorted cells across all samples. Overall study findings and caveats: Any HLA-type effect on TCRB rearrangement remained unresolved here.

With respect to this clone: The target antigen is unknown.

The whole isolated RNA underwent reverse transcription, so sequencing captured expressed TCRB transcripts. Sequenced by immunoSEQ multiplex PCR; TCRdb stores in-frame clones only, minus some. Of over 120,000 clones in the sample, around 9.3% are singletons; the top ten hold around 1.2%. The TCR was taken from a man aged 18 to 30 in good health. The material sequenced was naive CD4+ T cells from blood.

CDR3 coding DNA: TGTGCCACCACCCTGGGACAGGGTGCAGATACGCAGTATTTT. It yields the protein CATTLGQGADTQYF. The genes are TRBV10-3 and TRBJ2-3; 9 bases match TRBD1. V gave up 10 bases and J gave up 4 bases; unmatched junction bases: 9. This CDR3 spans 14 amino acids. Germline CDR1 ENHRY, CDR2 SYGVKD.